Only one count was recorded for the clone carrying this TCR beta chain. The same CDR3 also results from other DNA sequences found in this sample. These data belong to a study of radiation and T cells in renal cell carcinoma. Profiling relied on immunoSEQ multiplex PCR, and the TCRdb table lists in-frame clones only, not all of them. The data hold about 130,000 clones, with about 88% observed a single time. Time point of the sample: baseline pretreatment blood. Treatment given: 15 Gy SBRT to primary tumor, nephrectomy 4 weeks later. Germline assignment: CDR1 SGDLS and CDR2 YYNGEE. Trimming at V came to 0 bases and at J to 4 bases, leaving 1 base not matched to a gene. This CDR3 contains 16 residues.

Here the sequenced sample was blood, taken from a patient whose treatment included radiotherapy and nephrectomy. The clonotype comes from a woman in her fifties or sixties with renal cell carcinoma. The chain joins TRBV9 to TRBJ2-3; 14 positions match TRBD2. The CDR3 sequence is CASSVGLAGGPDTQYF. CDR3 DNA sequence: TGTGCCAGCAGCGTAGGACTAGCGGGGGGGCCAGATACGCAGTATTTT.